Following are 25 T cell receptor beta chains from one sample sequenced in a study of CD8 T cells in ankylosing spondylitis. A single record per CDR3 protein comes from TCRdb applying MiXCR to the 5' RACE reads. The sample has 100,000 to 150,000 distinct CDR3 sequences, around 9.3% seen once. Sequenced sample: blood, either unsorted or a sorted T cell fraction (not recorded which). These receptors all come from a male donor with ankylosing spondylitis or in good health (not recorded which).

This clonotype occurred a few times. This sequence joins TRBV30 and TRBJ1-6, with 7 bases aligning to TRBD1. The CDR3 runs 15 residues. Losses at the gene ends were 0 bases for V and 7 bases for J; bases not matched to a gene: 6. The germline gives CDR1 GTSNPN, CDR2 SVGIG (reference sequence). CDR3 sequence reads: CAWSVAGQLNSPLHF. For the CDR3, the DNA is TGTGCCTGGAGTGTCGCGGGACAGCTAAATTCACCCCTCCACTTT. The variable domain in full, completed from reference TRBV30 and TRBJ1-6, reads SQTIHQWPATLVQPVGSPLSLECTVEGTSNPNLYWYRQAAGRGLQLLFYSVGIGQISSEVPQNLSASRPQDRQFILSSKKLLLSDSGFYLCAWSVAGQLNSPLHFGNGTRLTVT.

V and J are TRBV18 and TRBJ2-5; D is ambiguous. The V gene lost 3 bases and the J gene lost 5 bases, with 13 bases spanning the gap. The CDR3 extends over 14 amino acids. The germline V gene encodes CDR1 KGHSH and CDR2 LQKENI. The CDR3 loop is CASSPGPMRETQYF. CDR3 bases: TGTGCCAGCTCACCGGGTCCGATGAGGGAGACCCAGTACTTC.

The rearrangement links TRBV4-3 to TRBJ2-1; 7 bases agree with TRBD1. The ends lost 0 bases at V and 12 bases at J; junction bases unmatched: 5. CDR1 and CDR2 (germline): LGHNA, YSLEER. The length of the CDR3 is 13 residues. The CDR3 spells CASSQEARDRQFF. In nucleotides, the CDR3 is TGCGCCAGCAGCCAAGAAGCTCGGGACAGGCAGTTCTTC.

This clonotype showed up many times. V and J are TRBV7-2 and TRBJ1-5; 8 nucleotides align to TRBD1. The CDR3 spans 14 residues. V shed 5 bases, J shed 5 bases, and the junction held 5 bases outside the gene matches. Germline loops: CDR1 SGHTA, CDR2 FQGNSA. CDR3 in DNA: TGTGCCAGCAGCCGAGACAGGGGATATCAGCCCCAGCATTTT. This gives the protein CASSRDRGYQPQHF.

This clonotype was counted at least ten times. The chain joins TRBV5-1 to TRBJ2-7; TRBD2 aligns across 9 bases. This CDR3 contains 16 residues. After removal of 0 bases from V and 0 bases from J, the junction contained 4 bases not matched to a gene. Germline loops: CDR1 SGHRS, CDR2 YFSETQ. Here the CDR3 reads CASSLAGSGSSYEQYF. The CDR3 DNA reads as TGCGCCAGCAGCTTGGCGGGTAGCGGGAGCTCCTACGAGCAGTACTTC.

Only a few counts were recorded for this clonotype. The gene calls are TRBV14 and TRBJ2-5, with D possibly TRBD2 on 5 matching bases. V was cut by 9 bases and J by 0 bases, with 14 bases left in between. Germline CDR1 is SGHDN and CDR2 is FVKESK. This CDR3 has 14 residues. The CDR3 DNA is TGTGCCAGACTTGAGGGATGGTACCAAGAGACCCAGTACTTC. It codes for CARLEGWYQETQYF.

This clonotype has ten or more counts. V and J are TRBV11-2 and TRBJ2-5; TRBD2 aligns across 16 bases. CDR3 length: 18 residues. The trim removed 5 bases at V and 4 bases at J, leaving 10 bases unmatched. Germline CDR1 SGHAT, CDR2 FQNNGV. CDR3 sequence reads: CASSPGTSGRAGLETQYF. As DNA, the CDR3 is TGTGCCAGCAGCCCCGGGACTAGCGGGAGGGCCGGATTAGAGACCCAGTACTTC.

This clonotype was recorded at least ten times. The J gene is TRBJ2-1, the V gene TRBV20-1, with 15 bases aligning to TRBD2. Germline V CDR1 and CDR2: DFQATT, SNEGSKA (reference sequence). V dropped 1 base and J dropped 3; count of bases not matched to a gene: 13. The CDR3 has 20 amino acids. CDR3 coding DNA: TGCAGTGCTAGAGGCGGGGAGGGACTAGCGGGAGGAGGCTTCTACAATGAGCAGTTCTTC. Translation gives CSARGGEGLAGGGFYNEQFF.

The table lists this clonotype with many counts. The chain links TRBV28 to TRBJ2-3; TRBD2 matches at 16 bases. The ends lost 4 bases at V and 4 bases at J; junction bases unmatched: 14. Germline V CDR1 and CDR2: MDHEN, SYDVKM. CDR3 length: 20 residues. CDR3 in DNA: TGTGCCAGCAGTTCCGCAGGATTGGGACTAGCGGGAGGGCTTGCAGATACGCAGTATTTT. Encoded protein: CASSSAGLGLAGGLADTQYF. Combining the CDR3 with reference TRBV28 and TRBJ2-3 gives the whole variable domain DVKVTQSSRYLVKRTGEKVFLECVQDMDHENMFWYRQDPGLGLRLIYFSYDVKMKEKGDIPEGYSVSREKKERFSLILESASTNQTSMYLCASSSAGLGLAGGLADTQYFGPGTRLTVL.

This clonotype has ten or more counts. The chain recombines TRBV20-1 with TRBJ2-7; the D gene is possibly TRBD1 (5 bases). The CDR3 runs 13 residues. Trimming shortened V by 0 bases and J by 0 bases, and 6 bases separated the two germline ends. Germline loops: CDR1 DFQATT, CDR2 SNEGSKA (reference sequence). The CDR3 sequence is CSARDGHSYEQYF. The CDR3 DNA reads TGCAGTGCTAGAGATGGACACTCCTACGAGCAGTACTTC.

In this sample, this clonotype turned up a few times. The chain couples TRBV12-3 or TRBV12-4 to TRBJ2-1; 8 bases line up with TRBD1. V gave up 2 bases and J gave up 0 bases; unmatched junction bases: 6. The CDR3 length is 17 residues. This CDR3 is CASSLPPGQVSYNEQFF. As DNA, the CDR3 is TGTGCCAGCAGTTTACCGCCGGGACAGGTCTCCTACAATGAGCAGTTCTTC.

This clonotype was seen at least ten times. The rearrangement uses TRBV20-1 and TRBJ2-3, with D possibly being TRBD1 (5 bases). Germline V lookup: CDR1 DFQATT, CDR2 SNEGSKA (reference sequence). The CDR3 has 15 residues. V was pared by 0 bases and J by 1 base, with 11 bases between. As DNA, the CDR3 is TGCAGTGCTAGAGATTCGGGCAGGGGCACAGATACGCAGTATTTT. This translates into CSARDSGRGTDTQYF.

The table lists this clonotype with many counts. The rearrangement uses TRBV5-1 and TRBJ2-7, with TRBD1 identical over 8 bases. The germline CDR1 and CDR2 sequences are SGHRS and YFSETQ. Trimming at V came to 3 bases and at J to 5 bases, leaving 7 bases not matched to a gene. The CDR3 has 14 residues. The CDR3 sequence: CASSSWDRPHEQYF. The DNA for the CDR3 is TGCGCCAGCAGCTCCTGGGACAGGCCCCACGAGCAGTACTTC.

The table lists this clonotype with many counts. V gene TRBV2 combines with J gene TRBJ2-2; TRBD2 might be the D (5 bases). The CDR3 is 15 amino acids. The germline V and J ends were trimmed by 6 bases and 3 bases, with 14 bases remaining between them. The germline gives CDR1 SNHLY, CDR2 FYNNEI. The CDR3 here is CASSRESADTGELFF. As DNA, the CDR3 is TGTGCCAGCAGCCGTGAATCAGCGGACACCGGGGAGCTGTTTTTT.

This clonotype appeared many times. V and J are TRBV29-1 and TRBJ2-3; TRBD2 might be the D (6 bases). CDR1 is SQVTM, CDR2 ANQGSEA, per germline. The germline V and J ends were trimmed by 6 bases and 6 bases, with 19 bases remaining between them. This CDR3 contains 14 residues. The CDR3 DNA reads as TGCAGCGTCGGGCGGGACGGCGCATGGGATACGCAGTATTTT. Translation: CSVGRDGAWDTQYF.

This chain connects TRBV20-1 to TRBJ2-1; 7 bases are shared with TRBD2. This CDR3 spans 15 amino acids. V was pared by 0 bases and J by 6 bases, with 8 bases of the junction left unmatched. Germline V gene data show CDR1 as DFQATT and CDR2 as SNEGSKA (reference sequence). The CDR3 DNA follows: TGCAGTGCTAGAGATGTCGGGGGAGGGCCCAATGAGCAGTTCTTC. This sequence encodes CSARDVGGGPNEQFF.

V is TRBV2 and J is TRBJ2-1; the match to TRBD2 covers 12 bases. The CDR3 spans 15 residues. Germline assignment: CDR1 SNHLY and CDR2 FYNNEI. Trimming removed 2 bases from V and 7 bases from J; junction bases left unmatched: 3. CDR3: CASSERLAGANEQFF. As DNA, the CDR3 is TGTGCCAGCAGTGAAAGACTAGCGGGAGCGAATGAGCAGTTCTTC.

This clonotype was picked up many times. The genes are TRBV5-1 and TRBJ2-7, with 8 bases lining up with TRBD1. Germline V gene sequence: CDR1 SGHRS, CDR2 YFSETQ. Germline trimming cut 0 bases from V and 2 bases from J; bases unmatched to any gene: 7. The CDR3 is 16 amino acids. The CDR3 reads CASSLDGQGGTYEQYF. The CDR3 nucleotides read TGCGCCAGCAGCTTGGACGGACAGGGTGGTACCTACGAGCAGTACTTC.

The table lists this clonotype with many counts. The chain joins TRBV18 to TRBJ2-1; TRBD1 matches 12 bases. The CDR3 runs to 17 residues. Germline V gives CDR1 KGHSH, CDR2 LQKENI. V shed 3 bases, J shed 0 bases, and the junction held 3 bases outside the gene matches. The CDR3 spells CASSPRDRGLSYNEQFF. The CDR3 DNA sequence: TGTGCCAGCTCACCCCGGGACAGGGGGCTCTCCTACAATGAGCAGTTCTTC.

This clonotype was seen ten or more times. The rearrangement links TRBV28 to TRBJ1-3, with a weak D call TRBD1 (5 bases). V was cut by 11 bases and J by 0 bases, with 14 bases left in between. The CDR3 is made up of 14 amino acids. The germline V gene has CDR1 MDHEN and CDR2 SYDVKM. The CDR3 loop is CAVDGTNSGNTIYF. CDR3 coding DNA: TGTGCCGTGGACGGGACCAACTCTGGAAACACCATATATTTT.

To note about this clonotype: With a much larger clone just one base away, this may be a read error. Written as DNA, the CDR3 is TGCGCCTGCAGTGGTACGAAGGGGTTCGGTGAGCAGTTCTTC. It specifies CACSGTKGFGEQFF. This chain connects TRBV5-1 to TRBJ2-1; tentatively, D is TRBD1 (5 bases). The CDR3 is 14 amino acids. CDR1 and CDR2 from the germline V gene are SGHRS and YFSETQ.

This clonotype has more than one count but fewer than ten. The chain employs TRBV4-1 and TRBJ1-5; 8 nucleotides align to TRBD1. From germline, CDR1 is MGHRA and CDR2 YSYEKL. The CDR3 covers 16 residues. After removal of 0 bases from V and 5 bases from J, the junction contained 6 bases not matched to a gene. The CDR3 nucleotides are TGCGCCAGCAGCCAAGAAGTGACAGGGGACTATCAGCCCCAGCATTTT. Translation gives CASSQEVTGDYQPQHF.

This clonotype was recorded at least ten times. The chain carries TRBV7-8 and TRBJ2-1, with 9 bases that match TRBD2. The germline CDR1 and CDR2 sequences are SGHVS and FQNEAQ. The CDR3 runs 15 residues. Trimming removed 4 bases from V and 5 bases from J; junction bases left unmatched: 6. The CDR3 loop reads CASSSSGTRNNEQFF. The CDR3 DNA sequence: TGTGCCAGCAGCTCTAGCGGGACTAGAAACAATGAGCAGTTCTTC. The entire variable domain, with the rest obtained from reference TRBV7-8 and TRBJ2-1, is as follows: GAGVSQSPRYKVAKRGQDVALRCDPISGHVSLFWYQQALGQGPEFLTYFQNEAQLDKSGLPSDRFFAERPEGSVSTLKIQRTQQEDSAVYLCASSSSGTRNNEQFFGPGTRLTVL.

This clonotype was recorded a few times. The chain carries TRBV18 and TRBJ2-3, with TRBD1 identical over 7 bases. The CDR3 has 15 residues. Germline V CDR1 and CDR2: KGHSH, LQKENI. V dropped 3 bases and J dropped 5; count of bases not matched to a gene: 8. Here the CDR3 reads CASSPRDRVQDTQYF. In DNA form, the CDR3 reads TGTGCCAGCTCACCTCGGGACAGAGTACAAGATACGCAGTATTTT.

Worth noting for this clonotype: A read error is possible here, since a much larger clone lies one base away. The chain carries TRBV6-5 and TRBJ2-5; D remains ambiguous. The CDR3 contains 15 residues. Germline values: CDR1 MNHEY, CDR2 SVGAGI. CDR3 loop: CASSYSPAGQEAQYF. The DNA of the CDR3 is TGTGCCAGCAGTTACTCTCCAGCAGGCCAAGAGGCCCAGTACTTC.